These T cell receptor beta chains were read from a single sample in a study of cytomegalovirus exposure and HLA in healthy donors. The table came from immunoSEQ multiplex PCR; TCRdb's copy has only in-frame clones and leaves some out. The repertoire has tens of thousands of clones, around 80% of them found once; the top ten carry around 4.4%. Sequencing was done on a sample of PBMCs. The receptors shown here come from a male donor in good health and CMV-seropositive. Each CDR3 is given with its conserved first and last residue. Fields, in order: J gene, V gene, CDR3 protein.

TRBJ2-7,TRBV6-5,CASISPPTLAGLRYF
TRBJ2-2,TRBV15,CATSRGPLAGNTGELFF
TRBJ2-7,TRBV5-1,CASSYRGRSYEQYF
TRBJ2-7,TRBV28,CASSSLDSSYEQYF
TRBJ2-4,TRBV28,CASSGTSGEVAKNIQYF
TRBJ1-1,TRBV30,CAWSSWDSRNTEAFF
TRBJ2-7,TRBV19,CASSIRAGANSEQYF
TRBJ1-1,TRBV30,CAWSGDRGTEAFF
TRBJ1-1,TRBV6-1,CASSARDRVVGTPEAFF
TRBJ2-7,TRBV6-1,CASSEYYEQYF
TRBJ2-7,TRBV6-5,CASSYSIGGLEQYF
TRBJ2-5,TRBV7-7,CASSLGTSGHQETQYF
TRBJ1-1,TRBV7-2,CASSKGARTEAFF
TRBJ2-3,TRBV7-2,CASSPARSTDTQYF
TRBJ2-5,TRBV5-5,CASSSGRYQETQYF
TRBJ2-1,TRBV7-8,CASRRRLLAATDNEQFF
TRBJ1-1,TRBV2,CASSADLANTEAFF
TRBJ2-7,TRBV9,CASSPTWGAYEQYF
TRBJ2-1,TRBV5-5,CASSHVGAYNEQFF
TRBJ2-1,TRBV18,CASSPQGSRASSYNEQFF
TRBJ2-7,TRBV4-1,CASSLAEGAYEQYF
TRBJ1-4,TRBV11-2,CASRQGGSEKLFF
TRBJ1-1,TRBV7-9,CASSPPPLGGTEAFF
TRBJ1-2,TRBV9,CASSQSTPTGYTF
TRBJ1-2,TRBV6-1,CASSESGENYGYTF
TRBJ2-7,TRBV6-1,CASSVQGNYEQYF
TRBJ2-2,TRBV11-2,CASRGTGGELFF
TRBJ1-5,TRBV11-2,CASSPLQSNQPQHF
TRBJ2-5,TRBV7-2,CASSLSGPLGQETQYF
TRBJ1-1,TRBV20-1,CSARGYTEAFF
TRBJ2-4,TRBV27,CASSTTENIQYF
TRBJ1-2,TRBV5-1,CASSLGRGDGYTF
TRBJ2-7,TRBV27,CASRTGSVEQYF
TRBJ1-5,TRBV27,CASTAGYGSNQPQHF
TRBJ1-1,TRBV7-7,CASSLAAGDTEAFF
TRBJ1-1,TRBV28,CASSPPWDRENTEAFF
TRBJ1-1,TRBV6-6,CASSYEGTGRTEAFF
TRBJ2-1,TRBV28,CASSSGLAGGSYNEQFF
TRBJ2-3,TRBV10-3,CAIAGGATDTQYF
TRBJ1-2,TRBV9,CASSPRTGVVYGYTF
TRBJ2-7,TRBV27,CASRGLASSYEQYF
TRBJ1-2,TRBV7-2,CASSRSTGNYGYTF
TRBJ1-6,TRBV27,CASSLSGTVLSPLHF
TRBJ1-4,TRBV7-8,CASSLVGTGVRIDEKLFF
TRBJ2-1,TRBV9,CASSVEVTSGLLGQFF
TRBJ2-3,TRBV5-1,CASSLLAGTTDTQYF
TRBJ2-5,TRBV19,CASSIAAGNQETQYF
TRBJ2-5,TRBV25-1,CASRSGHSQETQYF
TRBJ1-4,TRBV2,CASRSGSTNEKLFF
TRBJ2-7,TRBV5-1,CASSLVGRASDEQYF